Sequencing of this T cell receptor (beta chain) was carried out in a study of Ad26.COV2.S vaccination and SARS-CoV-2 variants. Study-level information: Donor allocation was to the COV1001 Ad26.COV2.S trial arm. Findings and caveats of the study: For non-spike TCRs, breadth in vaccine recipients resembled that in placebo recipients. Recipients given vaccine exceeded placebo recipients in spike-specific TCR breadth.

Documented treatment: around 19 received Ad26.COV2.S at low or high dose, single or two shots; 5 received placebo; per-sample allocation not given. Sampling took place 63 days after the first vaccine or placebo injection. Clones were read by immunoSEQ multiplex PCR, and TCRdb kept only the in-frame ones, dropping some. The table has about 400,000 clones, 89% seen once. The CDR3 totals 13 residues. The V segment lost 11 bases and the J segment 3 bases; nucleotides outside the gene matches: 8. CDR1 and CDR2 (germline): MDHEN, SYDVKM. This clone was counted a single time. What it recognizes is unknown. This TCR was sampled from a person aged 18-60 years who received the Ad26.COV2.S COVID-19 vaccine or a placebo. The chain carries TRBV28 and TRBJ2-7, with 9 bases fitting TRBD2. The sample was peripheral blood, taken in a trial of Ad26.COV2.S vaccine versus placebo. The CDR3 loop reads CAWSAGGIYEQYF. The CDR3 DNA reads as TGTGCCTGGAGCGCGGGAGGGATCTACGAGCAGTACTTC.